This T cell receptor beta chain emerged from a study of regulatory T cells in long-lasting Graves disease. Study at large: Those with persistent Graves' disease had received antithyroid drugs for over 5 years with positive TSH receptor antibodies. Study-level points and caveats: Persistent disease preferred TRBV28, TRBJ1-2 and TRBJ2-5; new disease, TRBV20-1 and TRBJ2-1.

Time point: persistent/refractory GD, antithyroid drugs over 5 years with positive TRAb. From RNA extracted from PBMCs, the TCR library was made. Each of the patients was recruited from an endocrinology department situated in Xi'an, China. Combining iRepertoire HTBI primers with Arm-PCR of CDR3 regions, the authors built TCR beta libraries. MiXCR was run by TCRdb on the multiplex PCR reads, yielding one entry per CDR3 protein. There are about 660,000 distinct CDR3 sequences in the sample; about 32% occur only once, and roughly 40% lies in the top ten. This clonotype was recorded a few times. Its specificity is unknown. V was pared by 3 bases and J by 7 bases, with 6 bases between. The CDR3 consists of 10 residues. CDR1 DFQATT and CDR2 SNEGSKA come from the germline V gene (reference sequence).

The sequences come from peripheral blood mononuclear cells (PBMCs), collected when the disease was refractory, from a patient treated with antithyroid drugs. The TCR sequence derives from a female donor with Graves disease. The chain is built from TRBV20-1 and TRBJ1-1, with D unclear. CDR3 residues: CSASRNEAFF. For the CDR3, the DNA is TGCAGTGCTAGCAGAAATGAAGCTTTCTTT.